The clone carrying this T cell receptor (beta chain) appeared a few times. This entry is derived from a study of blood T cell repertoires in COVID-19. Study in general: Both acute and convalescent COVID-19 samples were obtained from the United States, Italy and Spain.

The V gene's germline CDR1 is GTSNPN and CDR2 SVGIG (reference sequence). This CDR3 is 12 amino acids long. Germline trimming cut 4 bases from V and 9 bases from J; bases unmatched to any gene: 6. As originally analysed: Counts of nucleated cells, estimated from reference gene primer amplification, were obtained. Some clones are missing from TCRdb's copy, which holds only in-frame ones; the method was immunoSEQ multiplex PCR. The V and J calls and clone size were taken over from that table, and D and trimming were inferred from the DNA. The table records tens of thousands of clones, 75% to 80% of them present only once.

This chain connects TRBV30 to TRBJ1-2; TRBD1 aligns across 9 bases. The clonotype was recovered from a man in his 70s with COVID-19, enrolled during active disease. The sample comprised peripheral blood. The CDR3, as DNA: TGTGCCTGGACCACGGGACAGGGACGCTACACCTTC. Protein sequence: CAWTTGQGRYTF.